Listed below are T cell receptor beta chains from one sample, sequenced in a study of shared clonotypes between healthy human individuals. Clones were read by immunoSEQ multiplex PCR, and TCRdb kept only the in-frame ones, dropping some. This table holds roughly 700,000 clones, 80% to 95% found once. Source material: memory CD8+ T cells from PBMCs. The receptors stem from a man aged 18 to 30 in good health. Some clones in this sample may be carry-over from other donors' samples. Each CDR3 is given with its conserved first and last residue. A D gene is named only where the DNA matches it firmly. Clone sizes are given selectively: once, few, many, or a class where the clone is expanded.

J: TRBJ2-2; V: TRBV27; size: .; length: 14; D: .; DNA: TGTGCCAGCAGTTTAAGGGCAGCAACCGGGGAGCTGTTTTTT; CDR3: CASSLRAATGELFF
J: TRBJ1-1; V: TRBV6-5; size: .; length: 14; D: .; DNA: TGTGCCAGCACAGAGGGCAGACTGAACACTGAAGCTTTCTTT; CDR3: CASTEGRLNTEAFF
J: TRBJ2-1; V: TRBV9; size: .; length: 15; D: TRBD1; DNA: TGTGCCAGCAGCGCCAAGGGGGCGAGTTTCCATGAGCAGTTCTTC; CDR3: CASSAKGASFHEQFF
J: TRBJ2-7; V: TRBV7-8; size: .; length: 14; D: TRBD1; DNA: TGTGCCAGCAGCCCCAGGGACAGGGTTACCGAGCAGTACTTC; CDR3: CASSPRDRVTEQYF
J: TRBJ2-1; V: TRBV11-2; size: .; length: 13; D: TRBD2; DNA: TGTGCCAGCAGCTTGGGACTAGCGGGGGAGCAGTTCTTC; CDR3: CASSLGLAGEQFF
J: TRBJ1-4; V: TRBV19; size: .; length: 13; D: .; DNA: TGTGCCAGTATTTCCGCAACTAATGAAAAACTGTTTTTT; CDR3: CASISATNEKLFF
J: TRBJ1-1; V: TRBV29-1; size: .; length: 14; D: TRBD1; DNA: TGCAGCGTTGAAGGGACAGGACGGAACACTGAAGCTTTCTTT; CDR3: CSVEGTGRNTEAFF
J: TRBJ2-7; V: TRBV9; size: .; length: 15; D: .; DNA: TGTGCCAGCAGCATGGAGACAGCTCCCACCTACGAGCAGTACTTC; CDR3: CASSMETAPTYEQYF
J: TRBJ2-2; V: TRBV6-6; size: .; length: 14; D: TRBD2; DNA: TGTGCCAGCAGTTACTTGACTAGCTCCGGGGAGCTGTTTTTT; CDR3: CASSYLTSSGELFF
J: TRBJ2-7; V: TRBV5-1; size: .; length: 13; D: .; DNA: TGCGCCAGCAGCTTGGGGCATCCCTACGAGCAGTACTTC; CDR3: CASSLGHPYEQYF
J: TRBJ2-7; V: TRBV7-2; size: .; length: 13; D: .; DNA: TGTGCCAGCAGCATCACGAGCTCCTACGAGCAGTACTTC; CDR3: CASSITSSYEQYF
J: TRBJ2-5; V: TRBV28; size: .; length: 15; D: .; DNA: TGTGCCAGCAGTTTAGGGACATATAAGAGTCAGACCCAGTACTTC; CDR3: CASSLGTYKSQTQYF
J: TRBJ1-1; V: TRBV4-2; size: .; length: 11; D: TRBD1; DNA: TGTGCCAGCATCGAAGGGGACAGAGCTTTCTTT; CDR3: CASIEGDRAFF
J: TRBJ1-1; V: TRBV12-5; size: .; length: 14; D: .; DNA: TGTGCTAGTGGTTTGCAAGGGGGGGACACTGAAGCTTTCTTT; CDR3: CASGLQGGDTEAFF
J: TRBJ1-1; V: TRBV25-1; size: .; length: 13; D: .; DNA: TGTGCCAGCAGACGACAGGAATGGGATGAAGCTTTCTTT; CDR3: CASRRQEWDEAFF
J: TRBJ2-1; V: TRBV7-9; size: .; length: 13; D: .; DNA: TGTGCCAGCAGCTTAGTCACCTTCGATGAGCAGTTCTTC; CDR3: CASSLVTFDEQFF
J: TRBJ2-1; V: TRBV7-9; size: .; length: 17; D: TRBD2; DNA: TGTGCCAGCAGCCCACCCCCTGTTAGCGGGGGTTACAATGAGCAGTTCTTC; CDR3: CASSPPPVSGGYNEQFF
J: TRBJ1-2; V: TRBV29-1; size: .; length: 13; D: TRBD1; DNA: TGCAGCGCCTCCATCCGGGACAGTTTTGGCTACACCTTC; CDR3: CSASIRDSFGYTF
J: TRBJ1-5; V: TRBV28; size: .; length: 14; D: .; DNA: TGTGCCAGCAACCATGGTTCTCTGTCCCAGCCCCAGCATTTT; CDR3: CASNHGSLSQPQHF
J: TRBJ2-7; V: TRBV5-1; size: .; length: 15; D: TRBD2; DNA: TGCGCCAGCAGTTCCGGACTAGCGGGAGGGATCGAGCAGTACTTC; CDR3: CASSSGLAGGIEQYF
J: TRBJ2-6; V: TRBV12-5; size: .; length: 13; D: .; DNA: TGTGCTAGTCGGGGCTCTGGGGCCAACGTCCTGACTTTC; CDR3: CASRGSGANVLTF
J: TRBJ2-7; V: TRBV27; size: .; length: 15; D: TRBD2; DNA: TGTGCCAGCAGTTGGACTAGCGGTCCTACCTACGAGCAGTACTTC; CDR3: CASSWTSGPTYEQYF
J: TRBJ1-1; V: TRBV5-4; size: .; length: 12; D: .; DNA: TGTGCCAGCAGCTACCAGACCTCTGAAGCTTTCTTT; CDR3: CASSYQTSEAFF
J: TRBJ1-5; V: TRBV27; size: .; length: 15; D: TRBD1; DNA: TGTGCCAGCAGTTCAGGGGGCAGGGGCAATCAGCCCCAGCATTTT; CDR3: CASSSGGRGNQPQHF
J: TRBJ2-7; V: TRBV7-9; size: .; length: 14; D: .; DNA: TGTGCCAGCAGCTCCATACGAATATACGGCGAGCAGTACTTC; CDR3: CASSSIRIYGEQYF
J: TRBJ1-1; V: TRBV11-1; size: .; length: 14; D: .; DNA: TGTGCCAGCAGTCCGCGCTCGGGGGGCAGGGAAGCTTTCTTT; CDR3: CASSPRSGGREAFF
J: TRBJ1-1; V: TRBV19; size: .; length: 15; D: .; DNA: TGTGCCAGTACTTTAGGACAGCCGCCGTTCACTGAAGCTTTCTTT; CDR3: CASTLGQPPFTEAFF
J: TRBJ2-1; V: TRBV27; size: .; length: 13; D: .; DNA: TGTGCCAGCAGTTCGACACCTTACAATGAGCAGTTCTTC; CDR3: CASSSTPYNEQFF
J: TRBJ1-2; V: TRBV7-9; size: .; length: 13; D: .; DNA: TGTGCCAGCAGCTTACCCCCAGACTATGGCTACACCTTC; CDR3: CASSLPPDYGYTF
J: TRBJ1-6; V: TRBV28; size: many; length: 16; D: .; DNA: TGTGCCAGCAGTTCTAGAGGGGCAGGACCCTATTCACCCCTCCACTTT; CDR3: CASSSRGAGPYSPLHF
J: TRBJ1-1; V: TRBV28; size: .; length: 14; D: .; DNA: TGTGCCAGCAGTTTGTTCACAGGGTCTTCTGAAGCTTTCTTT; CDR3: CASSLFTGSSEAFF
J: TRBJ2-2; V: TRBV6-1; size: .; length: 11; D: .; DNA: TGTGCCAGCACTAACACCGGGGAGCTGTTTTTT; CDR3: CASTNTGELFF
J: TRBJ2-1; V: TRBV4-2; size: .; length: 11; D: .; DNA: TGTGCCAGTATGCAAGGCTATGAGCAGTTCTTC; CDR3: CASMQGYEQFF
J: TRBJ2-2; V: TRBV7-2; size: .; length: 13; D: .; DNA: TGTGCCAGCAGCTTAGATCTGACCGGGGAGCTGTTTTTT; CDR3: CASSLDLTGELFF
J: TRBJ2-1; V: TRBV27; size: .; length: 16; D: TRBD2; DNA: TGTGCCAGCAGATTTTCGAGCGGGAGCGTTTACAATGAGCAGTTCTTC; CDR3: CASRFSSGSVYNEQFF
J: TRBJ1-2; V: TRBV2; size: .; length: 14; D: .; DNA: TGTGCCAGCAGTGAATGGTTGACAGACTATGGCTACACCTTC; CDR3: CASSEWLTDYGYTF
J: TRBJ1-2; V: TRBV9; size: .; length: 18; D: .; DNA: TGTGCCAGCAGCGTAGCCGGGGCCGACAGAAAAAATAACTATGGCTACACCTTC; CDR3: CASSVAGADRKNNYGYTF
J: TRBJ2-7; V: TRBV7-3; size: .; length: 15; D: .; DNA: TGTGCCAGCAGCTTAGGGCAGGGTGGCGCCTACGAGCAGTACTTC; CDR3: CASSLGQGGAYEQYF
J: TRBJ2-7; V: TRBV7-9; size: .; length: 13; D: .; DNA: TGTGCCAGCAGTCGATCATTTCGGGAGGAGCAGTACTTC; CDR3: CASSRSFREEQYF
J: TRBJ2-3; V: TRBV7-8; size: .; length: 16; D: TRBD2; DNA: TGTGCCAGCAGCTTAGCGCGGGGGTGGGGCACAGATACGCAGTATTTT; CDR3: CASSLARGWGTDTQYF
J: TRBJ1-2; V: TRBV27; size: .; length: 14; D: .; DNA: TGTGCCAGCAGTCCCTTGGGGGACCGCTATGGCTACACCTTC; CDR3: CASSPLGDRYGYTF
J: TRBJ2-5; V: TRBV27; size: .; length: 15; D: TRBD2; DNA: TGTGCCAGCAGTTCGCTAGCGGGCCTCCAAGAGACCCAGTACTTC; CDR3: CASSSLAGLQETQYF
J: TRBJ2-3; V: TRBV7-2; size: .; length: 18; D: TRBD2; DNA: TGTGCCAGCAGTAGGTTCGAGACTAGCGGGAGGGCCACAGATACGCAGTATTTT; CDR3: CASSRFETSGRATDTQYF
J: TRBJ2-7; V: TRBV28; size: .; length: 19; D: .; DNA: TGTGCCAGCAGTTTCACCGCGGGACAGGGGGGACTAGCGACATCTCAGGTCGACTTC; CDR3: CASSFTAGQGGLATSQVDF
J: TRBJ2-7; V: TRBV7-2; size: once; length: 13; D: .; DNA: TGTGCCAGCAGCTTATGGGGACCAACTTGGCGGTACTTC; CDR3: CASSLWGPTWRYF
J: TRBJ2-2; V: TRBV11-3; size: .; length: 12; D: .; DNA: TGTGCCAGCAGTAACTCAAACCGGGAGCTGTTTTTT; CDR3: CASSNSNRELFF